The clone carrying this TCR beta chain was picked up a small number of times. The junction departs from the called germline gene at one end, perhaps through a read error. This sample stems from a study of OX40 agonist ivuxolimab in advanced cancers. The CDR3 is made up of 11 amino acids. Germline lookup yields CDR1 SGHAT and CDR2 FQNNGV. Libraries were prepared by immunoSEQ multiplex PCR; TCRdb keeps only in-frame clonotypes and omits some of them. The top ten hold about 11% of the sample, which has about 84,000 clones, approximately 93% seen once. The chain uses TRBV11-2 and TRBJ2-7; possibly TRBD2 for D (6 bases). Sequencing was performed on CD4+ or CD8+ T cells sorted from blood, taken in a trial of the OX40 agonist ivuxolimab. The clonotype originates from an adult with an advanced solid tumor such as melanoma, head and neck, liver or kidney cancer. The chain's CDR3 is CASSPRGNILW. DNA for the CDR3: TGTGCCAGCAGCCCACGGGGGAACATCCTCTGG. Full variable domain (remainder filled in from reference TRBV11-2 and TRBJ2-7): EAGVAQSPRYKIIEKRQSVAFWCNPISGHATLYWYQQILGQGPKLLIQFQNNGVVDDSQLPKDRFSAERLKGVDSTLKIQPAKLEDSAVYLCASSPRGNILWGPGTRLTVT.